Listed below are T cell receptor beta chains from one sample, sequenced in a study of monozygotic twins with inflammatory bowel disease. Using the 5' RACE reads, TCRdb records one entry per CDR3 protein without DNA. Its clone listing holds about 300,000 distinct CDR3 sequences. What was sequenced was blood. The receptor set was obtained from a human donor with ulcerative colitis or Crohn's disease, or a healthy co-twin of an affected twin (not recorded which). CDR3s include the opening cysteine and the closing phenylalanine or tryptophan.

>TRBV12-3/TRBV12-4|TRBJ2-5
CASSARQGWETQYF
>TRBV12-3/TRBV12-4|TRBJ2-7
CASSSRGVASYEQYF
>TRBV12-5|TRBJ2-1
CASGALAWGEQFF
>TRBV4-2|TRBJ2-7
CASSQDGGTSYEQYF
>TRBV30|TRBJ1-5
CAWSVRSTAYQNQPQHF
>TRBV7-9|TRBJ1-4
CASSLGTDNEKLFF
>TRBV18|TRBJ2-3
CASSRTSGSKDTQYF
>TRBV4-2|TRBJ2-5
CASSQDTSAQETQYF
>TRBV20-1|TRBJ2-3
CGAGLAGITATQYF
>TRBV11-2|TRBJ2-1
CASSSRTSGTYNEQFF
>TRBV4-3|TRBJ2-1
CASSQGAAERQFF
>TRBV5-1|TRBJ1-4
CASSFQGQDEKLFF
>TRBV20-1|TRBJ1-2
CSARDQGLGYGYTF
>TRBV20-1|TRBJ2-1
CSVRSYNEQFF
>TRBV19|TRBJ2-1
CASRGRVWPNEQFF
>TRBV4-3|TRBJ2-2
CASSQEPPRGYNTGELFF
>TRBV21-1|TRBJ2-2
CASRDRGSGELFF
>TRBV12-3/TRBV12-4|TRBJ2-2
CASSPQGVGTGELFF
>TRBV3-1|TRBJ1-6
CASSQGTAPLHF
>TRBV19|TRBJ2-5
CASSIGQVQETQYF
>TRBV5-1|TRBJ2-7
CASSPRSGQDSYEQYF
>TRBV6-1|TRBJ2-3
CASRTGLSPDTQYF
>TRBV12-3/TRBV12-4|TRBJ2-2
CASSARTANTGELFF
>TRBV7-9|TRBJ1-5
CASSLGSQWDQPQHF
>TRBV7-2|TRBJ2-5
CASSLEVETQYF
>TRBV5-1|TRBJ1-1
CASSLAGQGSNSMNTEAFF
>TRBV28|TRBJ2-5
CASNSNGLAPSYF
>TRBV20-1|TRBJ2-1
CSAIMVSVNEQFF
>TRBV7-9|TRBJ2-7
CASSWKGASYEQYF
>TRBV29-1|TRBJ2-3
CSVEPTGADTQYF
>TRBV5-1|TRBJ2-7
CASSLGGTISSYEQYF
>TRBV28|TRBJ2-7
CASRLVGYEQYF
>TRBV7-3|TRBJ2-1
CASSSRASSYNEQFF
>TRBV12-5|TRBJ2-3
CASGTRGDTQYF
>TRBV7-2|TRBJ2-7
CASSEPGQIYEQYF
>TRBV5-1|TRBJ2-6
CASSLDGVGANVLTF
>TRBV15|TRBJ2-4
CATSGTQGAKNIQYF
>TRBV20-1|TRBJ1-6
CSASWDRVYSPLHF
>TRBV6-6|TRBJ2-7
CASRPRDRAYEQYF
>TRBV24-1|TRBJ2-7
CATSGTPSYEQYF
>TRBV7-2|TRBJ2-1
CASSLYWTGQFF
>TRBV18|TRBJ2-7
CASSPQRTGGEQYF
>TRBV11-2|TRBJ2-2
CALSFGPRQSGTTGELFF
>TRBV11-2|TRBJ2-7
CASSLMAGSTGDEQYF
>TRBV27|TRBJ2-7
CASRWDFGSYEQYF
>TRBV5-1|TRBJ2-7
CASSLTGVHEQYF
>TRBV12-3/TRBV12-4|TRBJ2-1
CASSLYLEGNEQFF
>TRBV15|TRBJ2-6
CATSRKSGTGVSGANVLTF
>TRBV20-1|TRBJ2-7
CSATRGVAYEQYF
>TRBV5-6|TRBJ2-4
CASSFLAGVTNIQYF
>TRBV4-3|TRBJ2-2
CASSQVVNTGELFF
>TRBV5-1|TRBJ2-7
CASSSGQGSYEQYF
>TRBV7-2|TRBJ2-5
CASSPSSGAIETQYF
>TRBV12-3/TRBV12-4|TRBJ1-2
CASSSYRGARDGYTF
>TRBV5-1|TRBJ2-1
CASSFWGNSYNEQFF
>TRBV7-8|TRBJ2-7
CASTKVGGLSYEQYF
>TRBV12-3/TRBV12-4|TRBJ1-6
CAIRTADSPLHF
>TRBV4-3|TRBJ2-3
CASSHIQGQNTQYF
>TRBV15|TRBJ2-1
CATSRRAGLAHSLGQFF
>TRBV9|TRBJ2-2
CASSARGGSGELFF